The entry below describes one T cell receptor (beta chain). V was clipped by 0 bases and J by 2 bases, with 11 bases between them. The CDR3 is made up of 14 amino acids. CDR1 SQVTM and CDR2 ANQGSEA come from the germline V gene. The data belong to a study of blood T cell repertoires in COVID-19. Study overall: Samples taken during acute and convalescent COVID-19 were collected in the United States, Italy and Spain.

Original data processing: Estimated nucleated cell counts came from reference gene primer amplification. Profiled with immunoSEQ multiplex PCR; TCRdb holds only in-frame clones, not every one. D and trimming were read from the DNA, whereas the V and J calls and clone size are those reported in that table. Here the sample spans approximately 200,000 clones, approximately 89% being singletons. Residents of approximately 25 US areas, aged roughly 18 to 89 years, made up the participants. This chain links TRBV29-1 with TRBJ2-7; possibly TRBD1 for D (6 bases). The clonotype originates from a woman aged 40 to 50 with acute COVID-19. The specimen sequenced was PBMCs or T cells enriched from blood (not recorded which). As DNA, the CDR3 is TGCAGCGTTGAAGAGGCGACAGGACCCTACGAGCAGTACTTC. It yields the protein CSVEEATGPYEQYF.